This T cell receptor beta chain was retrieved from a study of radiotherapy plus CTLA-4 blockade in lung cancer. On the study more broadly: The study recorded objective responses in about 20% of patients and disease control in approximately 29%. Overall study findings and caveats: Increased serum interferon-beta after radiation also reportedly predicted response strongly.

Patients with chemo-refractory metastatic non-small-cell lung cancer received focal radiation plus CTLA-4 blockade with ipilimumab. TCRdb's table, derived via immunoSEQ multiplex PCR, lists solely in-frame clones and lacks some. The sample consists of 39,000 or so clones, about 70% of them appearing once. Trimming stripped 0 bases from V and 3 bases from J, with 6 bases between. The CDR3 loop spans 13 amino acids. CDR1 SGDLS and CDR2 YYNGEE come from the germline V gene. Comment on this clone: The antigen remains unidentified.

This rearrangement joins TRBV9 to TRBJ2-5; no reliable D call. The sequence came from a human donor with non-small cell lung cancer who had stable disease on radiotherapy plus ipilimumab. This specimen was peripheral blood, taken from a patient treated with radiotherapy plus ipilimumab. CDR3 sequence (DNA): TGTGCCAGCAGCGTAGGACTGAAAGAGACCCAGTACTTC. It yields the protein CASSVGLKETQYF.